This T cell receptor (beta chain) was recorded in a study of blood T cell repertoires in COVID-19. Study background: The study drew acute and convalescent COVID-19 samples from the United States, Italy and Spain. From T cells, B-cell-depleted T cells, or PBMCs came the material, which was cDNA or gDNA.

Methods used by the authors: How many nucleated cells were present was estimated from reference gene primer amplification. The method was immunoSEQ multiplex PCR; TCRdb's version includes in-frame clones alone and lacks a portion of them. Clone size and the V and J calls come from that table; the DNA yielded D and trimming. The profile covers about half a million clones, with 80% to 90% appearing a single time and 3% to 4% taken by the ten largest. V was trimmed by 5 bases and J by 4 bases, leaving 20 bases between them. Germline values: CDR1 LNHDA, CDR2 SQIVND (reference sequence). This CDR3 contains 16 residues.

The receptor was isolated from a human donor in a cohort sampled during active COVID-19. V and J are TRBV19 and TRBJ1-2; D remains ambiguous. The sequencing input was peripheral blood. CDR3 protein: CASSPVGVQVSYGYTF. CDR3 nucleotide sequence: TGTGCCAGTAGTCCCGTTGGAGTACAAGTGTCCTATGGCTACACCTTC.